This entry is about one T cell receptor beta chain. The data were obtained in a study of cytomegalovirus exposure and HLA in healthy donors. In germline, CDR1 is MGHRA, CDR2 YSYEKL. CDR3 length: 13 amino acids. Trimming shortened V by 1 base and J by 4 bases, and 5 bases separated the two germline ends. The PCR ran on 60 Vbeta and 13 Jbeta primers. Method: immunoSEQ multiplex PCR; TCRdb's copy keeps in-frame clones and lacks some. The sample holds some 150,000 clones, approximately 80% seen once. The chain combines TRBV4-1 with TRBJ1-5; no clear D. This clonotype was sampled from a man between 50 and 59 years old in good health and CMV-seropositive. Source material: PBMCs. CDR3 sequence reads: CASSQALNQPQHF. CDR3 sequence (DNA): TGCGCCAGCAGCCAAGCGCTAAATCAGCCCCAGCATTTT.